The 28 T cell receptor beta chains reported below all come from one sample, sequenced in a study of T cell responses to AZD1222 COVID-19 vaccine. The repertoire was sequenced with immunoSEQ multiplex PCR; TCRdb's copy has only in-frame clones and lacks some. The table has 75,000 to 95,000 clones, around 92% seen once. The sequencing here drew on peripheral blood, taken on day 0 of MenACWY control vaccination. The receptors here all came from an adult in good health.

This chain joins TRBV5-1 and TRBJ1-1, with D uncertain. This CDR3 region has 13 residues. Trimming removed 0 bases at V and 4 bases at J, with 7 bases between. The germline V gene encodes CDR1 SGHRS and CDR2 YFSETQ. CDR3 in amino acids: CASSLEVPTEAFF. The DNA of the CDR3 is TGCGCCAGCAGCTTGGAAGTCCCCACTGAAGCTTTCTTT.

V usage is TRBV5-5 and J usage is TRBJ1-5; 10 positions agree with TRBD1. This CDR3 comprises 15 residues. CDR1 and CDR2 (germline): SGHKS, YYEKEE (reference sequence). V shed 6 bases, J shed 3 bases, and the junction held 6 bases outside the gene matches. CDR3 DNA: TGTGCCAGCACCCGGGACAGGGGAGTCAATCAGCCCCAGCATTTT. Amino acid sequence: CASTRDRGVNQPQHF.

J is TRBJ1-1 and V is TRBV11-2, with TRBD1 as a possible D gene (6 bases). Trimming pared 8 bases from V and 5 bases from J, leaving 21 bases between. The CDR3 consists of 15 residues. Germline values: CDR1 SGHAT, CDR2 FQNNGV. The CDR3 bases are TGTGCCAGCTCCCCTTCAGTGGGGGCTGTTACTGAAGCTTTCTTT. This codes for CASSPSVGAVTEAFF.

The gene calls are TRBV4-3 and TRBJ2-7, with TRBD1 matching over 9 bases. The ends lost 1 base at V and 0 bases at J; junction bases unmatched: 4. The CDR3 contains 16 residues. The germline V gene encodes CDR1 LGHNA and CDR2 YSLEER. The DNA of the CDR3 is TGCGCCAGCAGCCAAGCCACGACAGGGGGCTCCTACGAGCAGTACTTC. Translation: CASSQATTGGSYEQYF.

CDR3 in DNA: TGTGCCAGCAGCTTAGAGGGTATAGCGGGGGGACTTAACACCGGGGAGCTGTTTTTT. Translation gives CASSLEGIAGGLNTGELFF. The chain combines TRBV11-3 with TRBJ2-2, with 10 bases fitting TRBD2. This CDR3 has 19 amino acids. Losses at the gene ends were 0 bases for V and 2 bases for J; bases not matched to a gene: 9. CDR1 and CDR2 from the germline V gene are SGHNT and YENEEA.

V and J are TRBV5-1 and TRBJ2-7, with a possible D match to TRBD1 (6 bases). Germline V gene sequence: CDR1 SGHRS, CDR2 YFSETQ. The CDR3 length is 13 residues. V lost 3 bases to trimming and J lost 12 bases, with 19 bases between them. CDR3 sequence (DNA): TGCGCCAGCAGCTACTATACTCAGGGGAGTTGGTACTTC. Translated: CASSYYTQGSWYF.

The chain is built from TRBV3-1 (or the pseudogene TRBV3-2) and TRBJ1-5; D might be TRBD1 (6 bases). The V end was cut by 7 bases, the J end by 4 bases, with 17 bases between. The length of the CDR3 is 15 residues. The germline V gene encodes CDR1 LGHDT and CDR2 YNNKEL (reference sequence). The CDR3 spells CASTPGAHENQPQHF. The CDR3 nucleotides are TGTGCCAGCACCCCAGGGGCTCACGAAAATCAGCCCCAGCATTTT.

J is TRBJ1-2 and V is TRBV9; D unclear. The germline V gene encodes CDR1 SGDLS and CDR2 YYNGEE. The V end was cut by 3 bases, the J end by 5 bases, with 17 bases between. The CDR3 contains 15 residues. The CDR3 sequence is CASSAQPGGSYGYTF. In DNA, the CDR3 is TGTGCCAGCAGCGCCCAGCCGGGCGGATCGTATGGCTACACCTTC.

CDR3 protein: CASSVSHYDDTQYF. As DNA, the CDR3 is TGTGCCAGCAGCGTCTCCCACTACGACGATACGCAGTATTTT. The genes are TRBV9 and TRBJ2-3, with D uncertain. Trimming took 2 bases from V and 6 from J, leaving 13 bases between them. Germline values: CDR1 SGDLS, CDR2 YYNGEE. The CDR3 totals 14 residues.

The chain links TRBV15 to TRBJ2-5; D unresolved. Germline V CDR1 and CDR2: LNHNV, YYDKDF (reference sequence). The CDR3 totals 15 residues. Trimming shortened V by 0 bases and J by 5 bases, and 13 bases separated the two germline ends. The CDR3 sequence is CATSRDGVGLETQYF. CDR3 DNA: TGTGCCACCAGCAGAGATGGTGTGGGTCTGGAGACCCAGTACTTC.

The V call is TRBV30, the J call TRBJ2-7, with D maybe TRBD1 (6 bases). The germline V gene has CDR1 GTSNPN and CDR2 SVGIG (reference sequence). This CDR3 region has 12 residues. The V end was cut by 1 base, the J end by 7 bases, with 11 bases between. The CDR3 region has the DNA TGTGCCTGGAGTGCTACAGGGTGGGAGCAGTACTTC. Translation gives CAWSATGWEQYF.

V and J are TRBV28 and TRBJ1-3; D gene uncertain. V was clipped by 3 bases and J by 0 bases, with 3 bases between them. Germline V gene lookup returns CDR1 MDHEN and CDR2 SYDVKM. The CDR3 is 13 amino acids. CDR3 protein: CASSLGSGNTIYF. CDR3 nucleotides: TGTGCCAGCAGTTTGGGCTCTGGAAACACCATATATTTT. Supplemented by reference TRBV28 and TRBJ1-3, the full variable domain reads DVKVTQSSRYLVKRTGEKVFLECVQDMDHENMFWYRQDPGLGLRLIYFSYDVKMKEKGDIPEGYSVSREKKERFSLILESASTNQTSMYLCASSLGSGNTIYFGEGSWLTVV.

The chain links TRBV9 to TRBJ2-7; the match to TRBD2 covers 11 bases. V shed 4 bases and J 1 base; nucleotides not matched to a gene: 4. This CDR3 comprises 15 residues. Germline CDR1 SGDLS, CDR2 YYNGEE. CDR3 loop: CASSSGLAGSYEQYF. CDR3 nucleotide sequence: TGTGCCAGCAGCAGTGGACTAGCGGGTTCCTACGAGCAGTACTTC.

The chain couples TRBV6-5 to TRBJ1-1; TRBD1 matches 8 bases. CDR1 and CDR2 (germline): MNHEY, SVGAGI. V lost 3 bases and J lost 0; bases outside the gene matches: 6. This CDR3 has 16 amino acids. The CDR3 region has the DNA TGTGCCAGCAGTTATTCGACAGGGGCAATGAACACTGAAGCTTTCTTT. Translation: CASSYSTGAMNTEAFF.

The chain recombines TRBV9 with TRBJ2-7, with D possibly called TRBD1 or TRBD2 (6 bases each). Germline CDR1 is SGDLS and CDR2 is YYNGEE. V was shortened by 0 bases and J by 4 bases, with 14 bases between the two germline ends. This CDR3 comprises 15 residues. The CDR3 protein is CASSVVGGAGYEQYF. The CDR3 nucleotides read TGTGCCAGCAGCGTAGTTGGGGGCGCGGGATACGAGCAGTACTTC.

This clone was counted a single time. V gene TRBV28 combines with J gene TRBJ2-7; the D gene is possibly TRBD1 (7 bases). Germline CDR1 reads MDHEN; CDR2 reads SYDVKM. This CDR3 is built from 10 residues. Between the trimmed V and J ends, which lost 11 bases and 4 bases, there was a span of 9 bases. DNA of the CDR3: TGTGCCGCAGGGGGGTACGAGCAGTACTTC. Translating it yields CAAGGYEQYF.

The rearrangement joins TRBV7-9 to TRBJ2-7, with 7 bases identical to TRBD1. The CDR3 has 16 residues. The germline CDR1 and CDR2 sequences are SEHNR and FQNEAQ (reference sequence). V lost 5 bases and J lost 3; bases outside the gene matches: 13. In nucleotides, the CDR3 is TGTGCCAGCAGCGGAGAGGAGGACAGGAGGAACTACGAGCAGTACTTC. It specifies CASSGEEDRRNYEQYF.

In this sample, this clone turned up once. V gene TRBV9 combines with J gene TRBJ2-5; D is possibly TRBD2 (5 bases). Trimming pared 3 bases from V and 2 bases from J, leaving 8 bases between. Germline CDR1 and CDR2: SGDLS and YYNGEE. The CDR3 extends over 13 amino acids. In DNA form, the CDR3 reads TGTGCCAGCAGCGGGACTCCGCAAGAGACCCAGTACTTC. Residues: CASSGTPQETQYF. Full variable domain (remainder filled in from reference TRBV9 and TRBJ2-5): DSGVTQTPKHLITATGQRVTLRCSPRSGDLSVYWYQQSLDQGLQFLIQYYNGEERAKGNILERFSAQQFPDLHSELNLSSLELGDSALYFCASSGTPQETQYFGPGTRLLVL.

V is TRBV5-4 and J is TRBJ2-7, with TRBD2 matching over 7 bases. The CDR3 covers 14 residues. CDR1 and CDR2 from the germline V gene are SGHNT and YYREEE (reference sequence). V was pared by 4 bases and J by 9 bases, with 13 bases of the junction left unmatched. CDR3 in DNA: TGTGCCAGCAGCGAGACCGGGACTACGATGGTGCAGTACTTC. Encoded protein: CASSETGTTMVQYF.

The V and J genes are TRBV6-2 or TRBV6-3 and TRBJ2-7; TRBD2 aligns across 15 bases. Looked up from germline, CDR1 is MNHEY and CDR2 is SVGEGT. This CDR3 is 16 amino acids long. V shed 5 bases, J shed 0 bases, and the junction held 2 bases outside the gene matches. CDR3 amino acids: CASSRTSGGGSYEQYF. The DNA of the CDR3 is TGTGCCAGCAGTCGGACTAGCGGGGGGGGCTCCTACGAGCAGTACTTC.

The rearrangement links TRBV7-6 to TRBJ2-5; 11 bases agree with TRBD1. CDR3 length: 18 amino acids. Germline CDR1 SGHVS, CDR2 FNYEAQ. The J segment lost 2 bases and the V segment lost 2 bases, leaving 10 bases of the junction unmatched. The CDR3 DNA is TGTGCCAGCAGCTTAATTTCAAGGGGACAGGGGGGGCAAGAGACCCAGTACTTC. It translates to CASSLISRGQGGQETQYF.

V is TRBV11-3 and J is TRBJ1-1; D is ambiguous. The CDR3 is made up of 11 amino acids. CDR1 and CDR2 (germline): SGHNT, YENEEA. V lost 3 bases and J lost 3, with 2 bases in between. This CDR3 reads CASSFYTEAFF. The CDR3 nucleotides are TGTGCCAGCAGCTTTTACACTGAAGCTTTCTTT. The full variable domain, completed using reference TRBV11-3 and TRBJ1-1, is EAGVVQSPRYKIIEKKQPVAFWCNPISGHNTLYWYLQNLGQGPELLIRYENEEAVDDSQLPKDRFSAERLKGVDSTLKIQPAELGDSAVYLCASSFYTEAFFGQGTRLTVV.

The chain links TRBV2 to TRBJ2-4, with D uncertain. This CDR3 has 18 amino acids. Looked up from germline, CDR1 is SNHLY and CDR2 is FYNNEI. The ends were cut back, 7 bases at V and 2 bases at J, with 24 bases in the middle. This chain's CDR3 is CASTPDPPGARTKNIQYF. The CDR3 DNA follows: TGTGCCAGCACCCCTGACCCCCCGGGTGCAAGGACCAAAAACATTCAGTACTTC.

In DNA, the CDR3 is TGTGCCAGCAGCCAAGATGCTGGTAGTACTGAAGCTTTCTTT. It translates to CASSQDAGSTEAFF. The chain carries TRBV14 and TRBJ1-1; D remains ambiguous. The CDR3 spans 14 residues. V was cut by 0 bases and J by 5 bases, with 10 bases left in between. Germline CDR1 is SGHDN and CDR2 is FVKESK.

The chain uses TRBV19 and TRBJ2-5; D is possibly TRBD2 (5 bases). CDR3 size: 13 residues. V lost 11 bases and J lost 1, with 14 bases in between. CDR1 LNHDA and CDR2 SQIVND come from the germline V gene (reference sequence). In DNA form, the CDR3 reads TGTGCCGCCCGGGGTTCGGCCCAAGAGACCCAGTACTTC. It translates to CAARGSAQETQYF.

The chain has TRBV9 and TRBJ1-1, with 7 bases aligning to TRBD1. There are 17 residues in the CDR3. Trimming removed 3 bases from V and 1 base from J; junction bases left unmatched: 12. CDR1 is SGDLS, CDR2 YYNGEE, per germline. The CDR3 here is CASSEQGGALGNTEAFF. In DNA form, the CDR3 reads TGTGCCAGCAGCGAGCAGGGGGGAGCCCTCGGGAACACTGAAGCTTTCTTT.

In its sample, this clone was seen once. The gene calls are TRBV7-2 and TRBJ2-5; D unclear. Germline V gene sequence: CDR1 SGHTA, CDR2 FQGNSA. The CDR3 contains 13 residues. Between the trimmed V and J ends, which lost 7 bases and 7 bases, there was a span of 16 bases. CDR3 sequence (DNA): TGTGCCAGCACCCAAGGGTCCAAGGGGACCCAGTACTTC. Its protein is CASTQGSKGTQYF.

J is TRBJ1-2 and V is TRBV25-1, with D tentatively TRBD1 (5 bases). The CDR3 has 14 residues. The germline CDR1 and CDR2 sequences are MGHDK and SYGVNS. The germline V and J ends were trimmed by 4 bases and 5 bases, with 14 bases remaining between them. Here the CDR3 DNA reads TGTGCCAGCAGTGTGGCAGGGCTGGATTATGGCTACACCTTC. Encoded protein: CASSVAGLDYGYTF.